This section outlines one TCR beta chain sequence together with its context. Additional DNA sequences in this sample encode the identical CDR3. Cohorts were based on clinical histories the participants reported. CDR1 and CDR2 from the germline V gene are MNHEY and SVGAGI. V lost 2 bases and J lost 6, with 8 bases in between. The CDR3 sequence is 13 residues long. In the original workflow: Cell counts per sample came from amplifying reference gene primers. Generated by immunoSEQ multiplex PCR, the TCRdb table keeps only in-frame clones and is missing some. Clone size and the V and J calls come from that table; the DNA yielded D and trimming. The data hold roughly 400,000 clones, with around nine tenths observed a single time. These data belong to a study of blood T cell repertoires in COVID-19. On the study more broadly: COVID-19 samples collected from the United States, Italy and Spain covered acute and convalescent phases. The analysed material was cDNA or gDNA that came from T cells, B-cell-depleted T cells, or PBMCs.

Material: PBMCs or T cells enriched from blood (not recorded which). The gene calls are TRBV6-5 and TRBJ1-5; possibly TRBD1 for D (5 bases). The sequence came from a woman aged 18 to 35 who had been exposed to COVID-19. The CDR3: CASSYDRGQPQHF. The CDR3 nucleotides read TGTGCCAGCAGTTACGATAGGGGTCAGCCCCAGCATTTT.